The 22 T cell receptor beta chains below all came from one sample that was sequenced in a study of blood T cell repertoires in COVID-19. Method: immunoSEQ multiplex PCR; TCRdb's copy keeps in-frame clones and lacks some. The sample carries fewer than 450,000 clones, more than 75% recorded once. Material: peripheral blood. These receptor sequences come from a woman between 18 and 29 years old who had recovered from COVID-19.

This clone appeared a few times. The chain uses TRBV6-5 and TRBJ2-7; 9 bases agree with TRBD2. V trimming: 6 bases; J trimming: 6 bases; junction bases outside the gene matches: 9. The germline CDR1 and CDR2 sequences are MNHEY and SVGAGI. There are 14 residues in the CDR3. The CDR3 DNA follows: TGTGCCAGCAGAACTAGCGGGTCCCCCTCCGAGCAGTACGTC. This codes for CASRTSGSPSEQYV.

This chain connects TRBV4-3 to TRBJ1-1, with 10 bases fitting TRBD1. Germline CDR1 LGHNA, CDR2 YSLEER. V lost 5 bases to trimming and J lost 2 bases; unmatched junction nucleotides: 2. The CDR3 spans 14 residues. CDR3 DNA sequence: TGCGCCAGCAGCTGGGACAGGGGTAACACTGAAGCTTTCTTT. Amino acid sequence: CASSWDRGNTEAFF.

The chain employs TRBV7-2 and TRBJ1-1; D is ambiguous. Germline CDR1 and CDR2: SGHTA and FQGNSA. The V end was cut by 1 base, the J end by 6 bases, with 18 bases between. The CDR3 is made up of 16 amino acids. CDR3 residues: CASSLGQVGNFAEAFF. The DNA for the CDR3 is TGTGCCAGCAGCTTAGGGCAGGTCGGGAATTTTGCTGAAGCTTTCTTT.

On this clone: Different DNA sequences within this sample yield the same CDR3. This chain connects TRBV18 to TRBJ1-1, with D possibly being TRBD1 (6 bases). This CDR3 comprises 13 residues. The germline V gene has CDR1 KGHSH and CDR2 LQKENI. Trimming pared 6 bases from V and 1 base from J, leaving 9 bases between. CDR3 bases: TGTGCCAGCTCCCCGGGACAGAACACTGAAGCTTTCTTT. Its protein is CASSPGQNTEAFF.

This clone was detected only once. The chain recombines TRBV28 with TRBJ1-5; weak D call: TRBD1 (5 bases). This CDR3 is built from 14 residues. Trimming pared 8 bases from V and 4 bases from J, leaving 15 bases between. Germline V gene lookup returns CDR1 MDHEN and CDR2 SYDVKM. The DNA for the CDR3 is TGTGCCAGCGGGTACCAAGGGGCTAATCAGCCCCAGCATTTT. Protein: CASGYQGANQPQHF.

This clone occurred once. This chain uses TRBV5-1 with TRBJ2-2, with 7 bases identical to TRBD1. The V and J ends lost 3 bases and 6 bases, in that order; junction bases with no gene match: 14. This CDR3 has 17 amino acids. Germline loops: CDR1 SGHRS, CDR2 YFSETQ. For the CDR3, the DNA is TGCGCCAGCAGCTACAACCCCGGGACAGTCGGGGCCGGGGAGCTGTTTTTT. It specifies CASSYNPGTVGAGELFF.

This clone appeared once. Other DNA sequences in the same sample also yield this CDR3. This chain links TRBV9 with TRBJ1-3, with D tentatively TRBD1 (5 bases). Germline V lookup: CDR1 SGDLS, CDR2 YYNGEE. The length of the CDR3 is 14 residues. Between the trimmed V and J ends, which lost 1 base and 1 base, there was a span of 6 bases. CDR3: CASSVQGSGNTIYF. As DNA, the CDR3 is TGTGCCAGCAGCGTACAGGGATCTGGAAACACCATATATTTT.

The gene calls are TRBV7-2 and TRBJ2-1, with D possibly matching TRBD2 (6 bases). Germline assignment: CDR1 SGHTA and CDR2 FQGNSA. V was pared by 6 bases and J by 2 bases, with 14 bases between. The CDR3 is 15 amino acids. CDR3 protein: CASSRISGPYNEQFF. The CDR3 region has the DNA TGTGCCAGCAGTCGAATAAGCGGGCCCTACAATGAGCAGTTCTTC.

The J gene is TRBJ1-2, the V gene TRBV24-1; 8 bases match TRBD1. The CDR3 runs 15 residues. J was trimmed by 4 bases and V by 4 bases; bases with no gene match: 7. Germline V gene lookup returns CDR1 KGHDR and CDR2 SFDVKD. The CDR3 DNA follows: TGTGCCACCAGTGACCCCGGACAGGGAAGCTATGGCTACACCTTC. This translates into CATSDPGQGSYGYTF.

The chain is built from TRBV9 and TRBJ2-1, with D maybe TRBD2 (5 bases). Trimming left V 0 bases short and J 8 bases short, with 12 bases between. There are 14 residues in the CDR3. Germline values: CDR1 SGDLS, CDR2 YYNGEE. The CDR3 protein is CASSVGTSMDEQFF. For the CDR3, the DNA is TGTGCCAGCAGCGTAGGAACTAGTATGGATGAGCAGTTCTTC.

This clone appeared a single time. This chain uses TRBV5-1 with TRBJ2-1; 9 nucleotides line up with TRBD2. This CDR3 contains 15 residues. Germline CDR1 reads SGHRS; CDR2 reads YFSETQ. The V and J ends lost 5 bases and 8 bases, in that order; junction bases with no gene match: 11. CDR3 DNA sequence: TGCGCCAGCAGTGGGAATAGCGGGAGTGTGTATGAGCAGTTCTTC. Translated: CASSGNSGSVYEQFF.

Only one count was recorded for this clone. The CDR3 region is CASSPTNLGLAEEQFF. DNA for the CDR3: TGTGCCAGCAGTCCAACTAATCTGGGACTAGCGGAAGAGCAGTTCTTC. The chain recombines TRBV27 with TRBJ2-1, with 11 positions matching TRBD2. J was trimmed by 10 bases and V by 5 bases; bases with no gene match: 13. The CDR3 has 16 amino acids. Germline CDR1 is MNHEY and CDR2 is SMNVEV (reference sequence).

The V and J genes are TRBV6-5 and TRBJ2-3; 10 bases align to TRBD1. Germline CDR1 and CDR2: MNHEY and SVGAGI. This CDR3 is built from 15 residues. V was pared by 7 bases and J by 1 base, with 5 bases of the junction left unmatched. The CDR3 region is CASTFGTGGTDTQYF. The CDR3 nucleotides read TGTGCCAGCACGTTCGGGACAGGGGGCACAGATACGCAGTATTTT.

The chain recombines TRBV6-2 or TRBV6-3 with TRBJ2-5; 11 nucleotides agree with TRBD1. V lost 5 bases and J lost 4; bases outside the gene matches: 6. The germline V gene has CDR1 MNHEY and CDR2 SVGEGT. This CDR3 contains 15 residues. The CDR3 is CASSDRDRGLETQYF. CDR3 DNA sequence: TGTGCCAGCAGTGACCGGGACAGGGGGTTAGAGACCCAGTACTTC.

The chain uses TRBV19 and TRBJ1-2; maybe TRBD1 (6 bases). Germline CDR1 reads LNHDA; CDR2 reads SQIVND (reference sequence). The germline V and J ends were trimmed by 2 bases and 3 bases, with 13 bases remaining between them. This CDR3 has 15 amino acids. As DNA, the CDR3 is TGTGCCAGTAGTATACCGACAAGGACAGACTATGGCTACACCTTC. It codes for CASSIPTRTDYGYTF.

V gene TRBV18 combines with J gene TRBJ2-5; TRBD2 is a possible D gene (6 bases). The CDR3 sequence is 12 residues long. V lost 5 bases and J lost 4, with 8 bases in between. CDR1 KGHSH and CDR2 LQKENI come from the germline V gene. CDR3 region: CASSRAGETQYF. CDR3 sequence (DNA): TGTGCCAGCTCAAGAGCGGGAGAGACCCAGTACTTC.

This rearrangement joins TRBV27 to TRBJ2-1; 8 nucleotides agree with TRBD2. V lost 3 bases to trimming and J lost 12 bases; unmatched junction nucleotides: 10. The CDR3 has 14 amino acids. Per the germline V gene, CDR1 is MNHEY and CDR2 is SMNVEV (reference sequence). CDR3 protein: CASSLSGLESAQFF. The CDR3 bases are TGTGCCAGCAGTTTGTCGGGACTAGAATCCGCGCAGTTCTTC.

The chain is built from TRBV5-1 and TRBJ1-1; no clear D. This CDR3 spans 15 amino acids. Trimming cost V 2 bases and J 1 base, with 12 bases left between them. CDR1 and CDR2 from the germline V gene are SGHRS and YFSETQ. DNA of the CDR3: TGCGCCAGCAGCTTTGCGGGGAAGGGGAACACTGAAGCTTTCTTT. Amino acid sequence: CASSFAGKGNTEAFF.

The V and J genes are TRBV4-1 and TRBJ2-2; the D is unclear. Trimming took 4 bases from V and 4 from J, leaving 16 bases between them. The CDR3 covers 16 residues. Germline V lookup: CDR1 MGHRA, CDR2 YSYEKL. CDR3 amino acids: CASSPLSSEITGELFF. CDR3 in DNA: TGCGCCAGCAGCCCATTATCCAGCGAGATCACCGGGGAGCTGTTTTTT.

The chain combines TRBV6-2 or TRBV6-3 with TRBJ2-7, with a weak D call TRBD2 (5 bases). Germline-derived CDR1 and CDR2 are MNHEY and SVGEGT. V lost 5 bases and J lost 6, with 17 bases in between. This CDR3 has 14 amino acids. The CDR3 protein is CASSAGGITGEQYV. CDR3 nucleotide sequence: TGTGCCAGCAGTGCTGGAGGAATCACGGGCGAGCAGTACGTC.

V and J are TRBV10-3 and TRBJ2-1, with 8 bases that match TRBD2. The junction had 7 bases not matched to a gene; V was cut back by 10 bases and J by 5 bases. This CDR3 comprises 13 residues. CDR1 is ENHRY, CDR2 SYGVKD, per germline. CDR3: CATSGLGNNEQFF. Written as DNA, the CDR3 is TGTGCCACCTCGGGACTAGGGAACAATGAGCAGTTCTTC.

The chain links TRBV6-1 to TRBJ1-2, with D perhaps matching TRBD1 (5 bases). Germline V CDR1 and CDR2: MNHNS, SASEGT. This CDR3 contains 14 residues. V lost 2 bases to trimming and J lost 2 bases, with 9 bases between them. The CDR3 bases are TGTGCCAGCAGTGAAAGGACAAGGAACTATGGCTACACCTTC. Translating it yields CASSERTRNYGYTF.